The 27 T cell receptor beta chains presented below share a single source sample, sequenced in a study of cytomegalovirus exposure and HLA in healthy donors. 60 Vbeta and 13 Jbeta primers were used in PCR. Profiling relied on immunoSEQ multiplex PCR, and the TCRdb table lists in-frame clones only, not all of them. The sample holds 200,000 to 250,000 clones; roughly 80% are singletons and the top ten take about 14%. Sequenced: PBMCs. Receptor source: a man aged 40-49 years in good health and CMV-seronegative.

This chain links TRBV18 with TRBJ2-3; unclear D gene. This CDR3 region has 14 residues. Germline V gene lookup returns CDR1 KGHSH and CDR2 LQKENI. Trimming removed 0 bases from V and 3 bases from J, with 7 bases in between. The CDR3: CASSPPQLTDTQYF. CDR3 DNA sequence: TGTGCCAGCTCACCACCTCAGTTAACAGATACGCAGTATTTT.

Only a few counts were recorded for this clone. V gene TRBV9 combines with J gene TRBJ1-1; maybe TRBD1 (5 bases). The germline V and J ends were trimmed by 4 bases and 0 bases, with 13 bases remaining between them. Germline V gene data show CDR1 as SGDLS and CDR2 as YYNGEE. There are 15 residues in the CDR3. The CDR3, as DNA: TGTGCCAGCAGCTCGACGACAGCTTTGAACACTGAAGCTTTCTTT. As protein: CASSSTTALNTEAFF. Complete variable domain (other parts from reference TRBV9 and TRBJ1-1): DSGVTQTPKHLITATGQRVTLRCSPRSGDLSVYWYQQSLDQGLQFLIQYYNGEERAKGNILERFSAQQFPDLHSELNLSSLELGDSALYFCASSSTTALNTEAFFGQGTRLTVV.

The chain links TRBV6-5 to TRBJ2-5, with D maybe TRBD1 (6 bases). The J call is doubtful: the DNA matches TRBJ2-7 better. CDR1 is MNHEY and CDR2 is SVGAGI in the germline V gene. This CDR3 region has 12 residues. The CDR3 nucleotides read TGTGCCAGCAGCCCCCCCAGGGGCGAGCAGTACTTC. Protein sequence: CASSPPRGEQYF.

The gene calls are TRBV7-3 and TRBJ2-3; no firm D call. Per germline, CDR1 SGHTA and CDR2 FQGTGA. V lost 1 base, J lost 5 bases, and 7 bases lay in between. The CDR3 covers 13 residues. The CDR3 spells CASSLILGDTQYF. As DNA, the CDR3 is TGTGCCAGCAGCTTAATCCTCGGAGATACGCAGTATTTT.

This chain links TRBV5-4 with TRBJ2-1; 14 positions match TRBD2. Germline V CDR1 and CDR2: SGHNT, YYREEE (reference sequence). The CDR3 is made up of 16 amino acids. With 3 bases clipped from V and 8 bases from J, the junction kept 7 bases outside the gene matches. This CDR3 reads CASSSGTSGSLDEQFF. CDR3 coding DNA: TGTGCCAGCAGCTCCGGGACTAGCGGGAGCTTGGATGAGCAGTTCTTC.

V is TRBV19 and J is TRBJ1-1; 8 nucleotides agree with TRBD1. This CDR3 is 15 amino acids long. The junction had 6 bases not matched to a gene; V was cut back by 5 bases and J by 1 base. Germline values: CDR1 LNHDA, CDR2 SQIVND (reference sequence). The CDR3 DNA follows: TGTGCCAGTAGTGCTCGAGGACAGGGGAACACTGAAGCTTTCTTT. It codes for CASSARGQGNTEAFF. The complete variable domain, with remaining parts taken from reference TRBV19 and TRBJ1-1, reads DGGITQSPKYLFRKEGQNVTLSCEQNLNHDAMYWYRQDPGQGLRLIYYSQIVNDFQKGDIAEGYSVSREKKESFPLTVTSAQKNPTAFYLCASSARGQGNTEAFFGQGTRLTVV.

The gene calls are TRBV15 and TRBJ1-1; D is ambiguous. Germline lookup yields CDR1 LNHNV and CDR2 YYDKDF (reference sequence). This CDR3 region has 11 residues. V was pared by 5 bases and J by 7 bases, with 8 bases between. CDR3 sequence (DNA): TGTGCCACCAGCCTAGGATTTGAAGCTTTCTTT. Protein product: CATSLGFEAFF.

The V and J genes are TRBV5-4 and TRBJ2-3, with 8 bases matching TRBD2. With V trimmed by 3 bases and J by 1 base, 1 base remained unmatched. The CDR3 extends over 14 amino acids. CDR1 and CDR2 (germline): SGHNT, YYREEE (reference sequence). The CDR3 sequence is CASSSRGGTDTQYF. The CDR3 bases are TGTGCCAGCAGCTCGCGGGGGGGCACAGATACGCAGTATTTT.

This chain joins TRBV12-5 and TRBJ2-2, with D possibly being TRBD1 (6 bases). The germline gives CDR1 LGHNT, CDR2 FRNRAP. This CDR3 is built from 14 residues. V lost 5 bases and J lost 0, with 7 bases in between. The CDR3 here is CASGRTANTGELFF. As DNA, the CDR3 is TGTGCTAGTGGTCGGACAGCGAACACCGGGGAGCTGTTTTTT.

The chain recombines TRBV5-1 with TRBJ2-7; the match to TRBD2 covers 11 bases. The V and J ends lost 4 bases and 4 bases, in that order; junction bases with no gene match: 7. The CDR3 is made up of 15 amino acids. CDR1 is SGHRS, CDR2 YFSETQ, per germline. The CDR3 is CASSPTSGKSYEQYF. The CDR3 bases are TGCGCCAGCAGCCCGACTAGCGGGAAATCGTACGAGCAGTACTTC.

The chain couples TRBV2 to TRBJ2-5; 7 nucleotides agree with TRBD2. Germline V CDR1 and CDR2: SNHLY, FYNNEI. V was pared by 8 bases and J by 5 bases, with 17 bases of the junction left unmatched. The CDR3 consists of 16 residues. DNA of the CDR3: TGTGCCAGCTTGACGGGTCTAGCGGCTTCTCGGGAGACCCAGTACTTC. As protein: CASLTGLAASRETQYF.

This chain joins TRBV18 and TRBJ2-5; tentative D call: TRBD2 (5 bases). Trimming took 1 base from V and 5 from J, leaving 17 bases between them. Germline V gene lookup returns CDR1 KGHSH and CDR2 LQKENI. This CDR3 region has 16 residues. CDR3 coding DNA: TGTGCCAGCTCACCACAAATTCCGGGAAAGGGTGAGACCCAGTACTTC. This sequence encodes CASSPQIPGKGETQYF.

V gene TRBV14 combines with J gene TRBJ2-7; 7 bases align to TRBD1. CDR3 size: 13 residues. J was trimmed by 1 base and V by 4 bases; bases with no gene match: 1. Germline V CDR1 and CDR2: SGHDN, FVKESK. CDR3 amino acids: CASSLGQSYEQYF. Written as DNA, the CDR3 is TGTGCCAGCAGCCTGGGACAGTCCTACGAGCAGTACTTC.

This clone was counted a single time. The rearrangement links TRBV5-1 to TRBJ1-2; TRBD1 is a possible D gene (6 bases). The CDR3 has 15 amino acids. Trimming cost V 4 bases and J 2 bases, with 15 bases left between them. Looked up from germline, CDR1 is SGHRS and CDR2 is YFSETQ. The CDR3 protein is CASSGTGLPNYGYTF. The CDR3 DNA sequence: TGCGCCAGCAGCGGAACAGGGCTACCAAACTATGGCTACACCTTC.

As to this clone: Other DNA variants within this sample encode the same CDR3. This chain joins TRBV6-5 and TRBJ2-7; TRBD1 aligns across 8 bases. With 2 bases clipped from V and 2 bases from J, the junction kept 5 bases outside the gene matches. Germline-derived CDR1 and CDR2 are MNHEY and SVGAGI. This CDR3 comprises 15 residues. CDR3 sequence (DNA): TGTGCCAGCAGTTACGGACAGGGTCTCGCCTACGAGCAGTACTTC. Amino acids: CASSYGQGLAYEQYF.

The chain carries TRBV19 and TRBJ1-1; D not certain. Germline CDR1 and CDR2: LNHDA and SQIVND (reference sequence). Deletions cut 3 bases from V and 6 bases from J, with 11 bases between. The CDR3 covers 13 residues. The CDR3 DNA sequence: TGTGCCAGTAGTATCCACGGCGGGGCTGAAGCTTTCTTT. Encoded protein: CASSIHGGAEAFF.

The chain carries TRBV6-5 and TRBJ2-1, with TRBD1 matching over 9 bases. With 2 bases clipped from V and 4 bases from J, the junction kept 6 bases outside the gene matches. The CDR3 is 16 amino acids. Germline CDR1 reads MNHEY; CDR2 reads SVGAGI. CDR3 sequence reads: CASSYRDRAPYNEQFF. CDR3 DNA sequence: TGTGCCAGCAGTTACCGGGACAGGGCTCCTTACAATGAGCAGTTCTTC.

This clone appeared once. The V gene is TRBV5-1, the J gene TRBJ1-5; TRBD1 aligns across 8 bases. Looked up from germline, CDR1 is SGHRS and CDR2 is YFSETQ. The CDR3 has 14 residues. Trimming took 5 bases from V and 4 from J; bases not matched to a gene: 5. The CDR3 DNA reads TGCGCCAGCAGTCCGGACAGGGCAAATCAGCCCCAGCATTTT. Amino acids: CASSPDRANQPQHF. Combining the CDR3 with reference TRBV5-1 and TRBJ1-5 gives the whole variable domain KAGVTQTPRYLIKTRGQQVTLSCSPISGHRSVSWYQQTPGQGLQFLFEYFSETQRNKGNFPGRFSGRQFSNSRSEMNVSTLELGDSALYLCASSPDRANQPQHFGDGTRLSIL.

The rearrangement joins TRBV5-4 to TRBJ2-5, with a possible D match to TRBD1 (6 bases). The DNA end favors TRBJ2-7, so the J call may be wrong. The CDR3 is 14 residues long. CDR1 is SGHNT and CDR2 is YYREEE in the germline V gene (reference sequence). The CDR3 bases are TGTGCCAGCAGCCGCGAGGACAGTCCCTACGAGCAGTACTTC. Translating gives CASSREDSPYEQYF.

This rearrangement joins TRBV19 to TRBJ2-5; 9 positions agree with TRBD1. Germline V gene sequence: CDR1 LNHDA, CDR2 SQIVND (reference sequence). Trimming removed 8 bases from V and 3 bases from J; junction bases left unmatched: 7. The CDR3 sequence is 14 residues long. The CDR3 reads CASSRTGAKETQYF. CDR3 nucleotide sequence: TGTGCCAGTTCGAGGACAGGGGCGAAAGAGACCCAGTACTTC.

The V call is TRBV28, the J call TRBJ2-5; TRBD2 matches 14 bases. Trimming took 5 bases from V and 6 from J; bases not matched to a gene: 8. CDR3 length: 16 residues. CDR1 is MDHEN, CDR2 SYDVKM, per germline. CDR3 nucleotide sequence: TGTGCCAGCAGTCCAGGGACTAGCGGGAGTATGAAGACCCAGTACTTC. It codes for CASSPGTSGSMKTQYF.

The CDR3, as DNA: TGTGCCAGCTCAGGCCGGGGGGGAGGCAGCTCCTACAATGAGCAGTTCTTC. It yields the protein CASSGRGGGSSYNEQFF. The rearrangement uses TRBV18 and TRBJ2-1, with 8 bases that match TRBD2. The length of the CDR3 is 17 residues. Germline V lookup: CDR1 KGHSH, CDR2 LQKENI. The ends lost 5 bases at V and 0 bases at J; junction bases unmatched: 9.

The sample holds one count of this clone. The rearrangement uses TRBV7-8 and TRBJ2-1, with TRBD2 identical over 10 bases. V dropped 0 bases and J dropped 8; count of bases not matched to a gene: 13. The CDR3 sequence is 18 residues long. Germline V gene lookup returns CDR1 SGHVS and CDR2 FQNEAQ. CDR3 nucleotide sequence: TGTGCCAGCAGCTTAGCGCGGGCTAGCGGGGGTTGGAGCTATGAGCAGTTCTTC. Translated, it gives CASSLARASGGWSYEQFF.

This clone occurred once. Germline and junction disagree at one end, which may indicate a read error. The V call is TRBV7-9, the J call TRBJ2-7; 7 bases fit TRBD2. The CDR3 is 16 amino acids. The germline CDR1 and CDR2 sequences are SEHNR and FQNEAQ (reference sequence). The DNA of the CDR3 is TGTTCCAGCAGCTCACTACTAGCGCCGAGCTCCTACGAGCAGTACTTC. Amino acids: CSSSSLLAPSSYEQYF.

This chain uses TRBV2 with TRBJ2-7; 7 bases fit TRBD1. CDR3 size: 15 residues. V lost 8 bases to trimming and J lost 2 bases; unmatched junction nucleotides: 12. Germline loops: CDR1 SNHLY, CDR2 FYNNEI. CDR3 nucleotide sequence: TGTGCCAGCCGTTACGGGGACAGCAGTACCTACGAGCAGTACTTC. Residues: CASRYGDSSTYEQYF. The full variable domain, in which reference TRBV2 and TRBJ2-7 provide the parts outside the CDR3, is EPEVTQTPSHQVTQMGQEVILRCVPISNHLYFYWYRQILGQKVEFLVSFYNNEISEKSEIFDDQFSVERPDGSNFTLKIRSTKLEDSAMYFCASRYGDSSTYEQYFGPGTRLTVT.

The V gene is TRBV10-3, the J gene TRBJ1-1, with D unresolved. Germline V gene data show CDR1 as ENHRY and CDR2 as SYGVKD. The V end was cut by 0 bases, the J end by 4 bases, with 9 bases between. The CDR3 contains 14 residues. CDR3 sequence reads: CAISESIGSTEAFF. The DNA of the CDR3 is TGTGCCATCAGTGAGTCGATAGGGAGCACTGAAGCTTTCTTT.

This chain's CDR3 is CASSFRTGGNTEAFF. Here the CDR3 DNA reads TGTGCCAGCAGCTTCCGGACTGGGGGCAACACTGAAGCTTTCTTT. The V call is TRBV7-2, the J call TRBJ1-1, with D possibly TRBD1 on 6 matching bases. This CDR3 has 15 amino acids. The germline V gene encodes CDR1 SGHTA and CDR2 FQGNSA. The germline V and J ends were trimmed by 3 bases and 2 bases, with 13 bases remaining between them.